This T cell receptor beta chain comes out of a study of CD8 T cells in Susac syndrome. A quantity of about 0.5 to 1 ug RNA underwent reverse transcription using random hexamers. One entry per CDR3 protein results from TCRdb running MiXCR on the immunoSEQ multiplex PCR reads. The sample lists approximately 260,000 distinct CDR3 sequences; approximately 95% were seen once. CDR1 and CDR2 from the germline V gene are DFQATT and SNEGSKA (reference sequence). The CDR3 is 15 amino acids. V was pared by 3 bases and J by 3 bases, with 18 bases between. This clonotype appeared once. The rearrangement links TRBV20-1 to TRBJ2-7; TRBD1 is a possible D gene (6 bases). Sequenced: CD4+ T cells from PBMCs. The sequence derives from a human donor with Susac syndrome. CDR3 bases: TGCAGTGCTAGCCGCAAAGGGGGACGGATCTACGAGCAGTACTTC. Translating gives CSASRKGGRIYEQYF.